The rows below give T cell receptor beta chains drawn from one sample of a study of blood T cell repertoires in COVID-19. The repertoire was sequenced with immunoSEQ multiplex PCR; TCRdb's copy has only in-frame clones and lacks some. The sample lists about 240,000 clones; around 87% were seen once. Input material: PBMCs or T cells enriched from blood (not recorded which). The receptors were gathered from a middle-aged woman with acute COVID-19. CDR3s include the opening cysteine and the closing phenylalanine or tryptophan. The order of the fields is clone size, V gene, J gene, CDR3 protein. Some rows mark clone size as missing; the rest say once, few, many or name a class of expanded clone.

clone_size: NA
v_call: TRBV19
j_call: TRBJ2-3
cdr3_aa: CASSPNANTQYF

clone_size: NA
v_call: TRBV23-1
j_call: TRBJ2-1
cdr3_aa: CATLYYRCPINEQFF

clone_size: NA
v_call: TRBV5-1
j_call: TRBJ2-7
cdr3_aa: CASSLLPGLAGGEQYF

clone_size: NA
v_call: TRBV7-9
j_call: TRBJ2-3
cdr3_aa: CASSKLGRGNTDTQYF

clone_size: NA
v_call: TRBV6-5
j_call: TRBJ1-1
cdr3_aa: CASSAGEDINTEAFF

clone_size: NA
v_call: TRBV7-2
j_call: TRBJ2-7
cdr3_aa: CASSLASGRAKEQYF

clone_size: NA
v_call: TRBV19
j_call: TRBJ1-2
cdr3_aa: CASRPGGGGGAQVYGYTF

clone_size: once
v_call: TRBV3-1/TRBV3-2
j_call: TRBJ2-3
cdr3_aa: CASSQGTAVGLDTQYF

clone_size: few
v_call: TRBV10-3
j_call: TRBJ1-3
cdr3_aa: CATDRGLSGNTIYF

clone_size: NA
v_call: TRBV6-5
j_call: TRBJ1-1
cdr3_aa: CAIRQDTEAFF

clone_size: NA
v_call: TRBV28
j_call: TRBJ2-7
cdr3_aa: CASSWTGGDYEQYF

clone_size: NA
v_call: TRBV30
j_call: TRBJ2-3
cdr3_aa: CAYQRGYTDTQYF

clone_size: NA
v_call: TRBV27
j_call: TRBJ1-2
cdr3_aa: CASRRDRVYGYTF

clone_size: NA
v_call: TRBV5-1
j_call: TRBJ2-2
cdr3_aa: CASSLRADPNTGELFF

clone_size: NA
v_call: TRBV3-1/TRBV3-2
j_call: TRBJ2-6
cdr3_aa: CASSIRFSGANVLTF

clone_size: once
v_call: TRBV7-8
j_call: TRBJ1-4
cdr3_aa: CASSFKNEKLFF

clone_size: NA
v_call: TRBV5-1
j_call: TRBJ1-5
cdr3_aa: CASSDLEDSNQPQHF

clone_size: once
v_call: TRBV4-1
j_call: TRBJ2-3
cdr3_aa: CASSQTGTRADTQYF

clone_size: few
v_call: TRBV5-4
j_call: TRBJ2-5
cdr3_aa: CASSIDQETQYF

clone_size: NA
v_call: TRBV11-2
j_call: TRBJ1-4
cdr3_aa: CASSSRGGEKLFF

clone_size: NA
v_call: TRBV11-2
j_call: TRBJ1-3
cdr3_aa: CASSSQGMGNTIYF

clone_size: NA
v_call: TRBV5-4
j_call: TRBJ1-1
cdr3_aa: CASRVGGGNTEAFF

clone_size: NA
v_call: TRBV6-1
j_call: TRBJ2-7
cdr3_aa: CASSDPGQGKDEQYF

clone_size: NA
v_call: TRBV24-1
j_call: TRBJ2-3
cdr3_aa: CATSSQGGTDTQYF